A selection of T cell receptor beta chains follows, all from one sample in a study of shared clonotypes between healthy human individuals. Repertoires were generated with immunoSEQ multiplex PCR, while TCRdb's copy carries only in-frame clones and drops some. The profile shows some 680,000 clones, around 73% of them singletons. Sequenced material: memory CD4+ T cells sorted from blood. The receptors originated from a woman aged 25 to 39 in good health. The conserved cysteine and the conserved F or W are not part of the CDR3 here. The D gene is left open where the match is weak. Clone size appears in some rows only: once, few, many, or a class for an expanded clone.

v_call	d_call	clone_size	j_call	cdr3_aa
TRBV19	.	.	TRBJ2-7	ASSTRDGDYEQY
TRBV10-3	.	.	TRBJ2-7	AISVVPTYEQY
TRBV9	TRBD2	few	TRBJ2-2	ASSPRGLAGGTGELF
TRBV28	.	.	TRBJ2-1	ASSFGTEYNEQF
TRBV5-1	.	.	TRBJ2-5	ASSLRVDQETQY
TRBV18	.	.	TRBJ1-2	ASSPNRLGGYGYT
TRBV6-1	.	once	TRBJ1-1	ASIPRGTNTEAF
TRBV11-3	TRBD1	many	TRBJ2-7	ASSLGQGIFYEQY
TRBV28	.	once	TRBJ2-7	ASNTLGYEQY
TRBV7-9	TRBD2	.	TRBJ2-3	ASHIAGITDTQY
TRBV10-3	.	.	TRBJ2-3	AIAVVGDTQY
TRBV29-1	.	.	TRBJ1-1	SVLPGLVNTEAF
TRBV11-2	.	.	TRBJ1-4	ASSLGTATNEKLF